One sample yielded the 18 T cell receptor beta chains listed below, sequenced in a study of CD8 T cells in ankylosing spondylitis. MiXCR, applied by TCRdb to the 5' RACE reads, yields one record per CDR3 protein. Of more than 150,000 distinct CDR3 sequences in the sample, over 15% were seen once. What was sequenced was blood, either unsorted or a sorted T cell fraction (not recorded which). The receptors stem from a male donor aged 5-29 years with ankylosing spondylitis or in good health (not recorded which).

Ten or more counts support this clonotype. V gene TRBV12-3 or TRBV12-4 combines with J gene TRBJ1-5; 12 bases map to TRBD1. The V segment lost 6 bases and the J segment 6 bases; nucleotides outside the gene matches: 15. This CDR3 is built from 18 residues. This CDR3 reads CASSHPGQGAGWGQPQHF. CDR3 in DNA: TGTGCCAGCAGCCACCCGGGACAGGGGGCGGGGTGGGGTCAGCCCCAGCATTTT.

This clonotype showed up many times. The chain carries TRBV6-5 and TRBJ2-3, with 8 bases lining up with TRBD2. The germline V gene has CDR1 MNHEY and CDR2 SVGAGI. The CDR3 runs 17 residues. The ends lost 0 bases at V and 5 bases at J; junction bases unmatched: 10. The CDR3 DNA sequence: TGTGCCAGCAGTTACTCGAATAAAGCGCTAGCGGGAGATACGCAGTATTTT. Encoded protein: CASSYSNKALAGDTQYF.

Ten or more counts support this clonotype. V is TRBV7-2 and J is TRBJ1-3; unclear D gene. The CDR3 contains 12 residues. The V end was cut by 4 bases, the J end by 4 bases, with 5 bases between. The germline V gene has CDR1 SGHTA and CDR2 FQGNSA. CDR3 nucleotides: TGTGCCAGCAGCTCCCCAGGAAACACCATATATTTT. Translating it yields CASSSPGNTIYF.

This clonotype was observed many times. This chain links TRBV12-3 or TRBV12-4 with TRBJ2-5; 9 bases line up with TRBD2. CDR3 length: 15 amino acids. V gave up 5 bases and J gave up 6 bases; unmatched junction bases: 10. The CDR3: CASSALGLAGQTQYF. CDR3 nucleotide sequence: TGTGCCAGCAGTGCCCTCGGCCTAGCGGGACAGACCCAGTACTTC.

The rearrangement joins TRBV20-1 to TRBJ1-2, with D possibly matching TRBD1 (5 bases). The CDR3 spans 12 residues. Trimming took off 5 bases at V and 1 base at J, with 8 bases between the two ends. From germline, CDR1 is DFQATT and CDR2 SNEGSKA (reference sequence). The CDR3: CSALTDNYGYTF. The CDR3 bases are TGCAGTGCTTTGACAGATAACTATGGCTACACCTTC.

In its sample, this clonotype was seen many times. The chain links TRBV7-2 to TRBJ2-7, with D perhaps matching TRBD1 (5 bases). This CDR3 contains 12 residues. Trimming took 5 bases from V and 4 from J, leaving 9 bases between them. Per the germline V gene, CDR1 is SGHTA and CDR2 is FQGNSA. In nucleotides, the CDR3 is TGTGCCAGCAGCCCAACAGGTTACGAGCAGTACTTC. Protein: CASSPTGYEQYF.

Ten or more counts support this clonotype. The chain joins TRBV29-1 to TRBJ2-7; TRBD2 matches at 7 bases. The CDR3 sequence is 13 residues long. The V and J ends lost 4 bases and 6 bases, in that order; junction bases with no gene match: 9. Per the germline V gene, CDR1 is SQVTM and CDR2 is ANQGSEA. This chain's CDR3 is CSVVGGGPLEQYF. The CDR3 DNA is TGCAGCGTTGTTGGGGGAGGGCCTCTCGAGCAGTACTTC.

This clonotype was found many times. V is TRBV5-5 and J is TRBJ2-2; 9 bases align to TRBD2. Looked up from germline, CDR1 is SGHKS and CDR2 is YYEKEE (reference sequence). This CDR3 spans 18 amino acids. J was trimmed by 2 bases and V by 2 bases; bases with no gene match: 10. The CDR3 protein is CASSFGLAGRLNTGELFF. CDR3 nucleotide sequence: TGTGCCAGCAGCTTCGGTCTAGCGGGACGCCTCAACACCGGGGAGCTGTTTTTT.

This clonotype was picked up many times. The chain employs TRBV21-1 and TRBJ2-5; the table's TRBD2 call for D was not verified on the DNA. TRBV21-1 is described as a pseudogene. The CDR3 is made up of 16 amino acids. The CDR3 sequence: CASKNPGTPMGETQYF. The CDR3 nucleotides read TGTGCCAGCAAGAATCCCGGGACTCCCATGGGAGAGACCCAGTACTTC.

This clonotype was recorded at least ten times. The rearrangement links TRBV2 to TRBJ2-1; 7 bases map to TRBD1. This CDR3 comprises 13 residues. V lost 7 bases, J lost 2 bases, and 2 bases stayed unmatched. The germline gives CDR1 SNHLY, CDR2 FYNNEI. DNA for the CDR3: TGTGCCAGCACCACAGGGGCCTACAATGAGCAGTTCTTC. Translation: CASTTGAYNEQFF.

This clonotype was observed many times. The CDR3 coding sequence is TGCGCCAGCTCCAGGAGGCTAGGGGGAGATACGCAGTATTTT. Amino acid sequence: CASSRRLGGDTQYF. The chain has TRBV5-1 and TRBJ2-3; D perhaps matches TRBD1 (6 bases). Germline V gene lookup returns CDR1 SGHRS and CDR2 YFSETQ. Trimming took 7 bases from V and 5 from J, leaving 17 bases between them. The CDR3 consists of 14 residues.

This clonotype has only a few counts. As DNA, the CDR3 is TGTGCCAGCAGGGGACTAGCGGGAGGGCTCACCGGGGAGCTGTTTTTT. This translates into CASRGLAGGLTGELFF. V is TRBV6-6 and J is TRBJ2-2, with 16 bases lining up with TRBD2. V trimming: 6 bases; J trimming: 4 bases; junction bases outside the gene matches: 2. The CDR3 runs to 16 residues. Looked up from germline, CDR1 is MNHNY and CDR2 is SVGAGI (reference sequence).

This clonotype was observed once. The chain combines TRBV11-1 with TRBJ2-3; TRBD2 matches at 9 bases. The V and J ends lost 3 bases and 2 bases, in that order; junction bases with no gene match: 6. Per germline, CDR1 SGHAT and CDR2 FQDESV (reference sequence). CDR3 length: 16 residues. This CDR3 is CASSLLSGGHTDTQYF. The CDR3 nucleotides read TGTGCCAGCAGCTTGTTAAGCGGGGGGCACACAGATACGCAGTATTTT.

This clonotype was picked up many times. The V and J genes are TRBV5-1 and TRBJ1-2, with a weak D call TRBD1 (6 bases). Germline V gene data show CDR1 as SGHRS and CDR2 as YFSETQ. There are 17 residues in the CDR3. Trimming cost V 0 bases and J 3 bases, with 18 bases left between them. CDR3: CASSLGWSGGNYYGYTF. The CDR3 DNA reads as TGCGCCAGCAGCTTGGGATGGAGTGGGGGCAACTACTATGGCTACACCTTC.

At least ten counts were recorded for this clonotype. V gene TRBV12-3 or TRBV12-4 combines with J gene TRBJ1-6, with D possibly matching TRBD1 (6 bases). This CDR3 region has 14 residues. V shed 3 bases and J shed 10 bases, with 13 bases lying between them. The CDR3 region is CASSLGRGSSPLHF. The CDR3 region has the DNA TGTGCCAGCAGTTTGGGCAGGGGTAGCTCACCCCTCCACTTT.

This clonotype was recorded only once. The J gene is TRBJ2-1, the V gene TRBV11-2; 10 positions agree with TRBD2. The V and J ends lost 5 bases and 10 bases, in that order; junction bases with no gene match: 11. This CDR3 spans 15 amino acids. Looked up from germline, CDR1 is SGHAT and CDR2 is FQNNGV. The CDR3 coding sequence is TGTGCCAGCAGCATCCGTGCGGCTAGCGGGGGCGAGCAGTTCTTC. This translates into CASSIRAASGGEQFF.

For this clonotype: This may stem from a read error, because a much larger clone lies one nucleotide away. The V call is TRBV20-1, the J call TRBJ1-1; D is unresolved. The CDR3 covers 13 residues. V lost 0 bases and J lost 1, with 6 bases in between. From germline, CDR1 is DFQATT and CDR2 SNEGSKA (reference sequence). CDR3 DNA: TGCAGTGCTAGAGATCACGGGAACACTGAAGCTTTCTTT. Protein: CSARDHGNTEAFF.

This clonotype was detected many times. The chain has TRBV20-1 and TRBJ2-1; 7 bases match TRBD2. CDR1 is DFQATT, CDR2 SNEGSKA, per germline (reference sequence). The CDR3 runs to 14 residues. The V and J ends lost 1 base and 4 bases, in that order; junction bases with no gene match: 4. This chain's CDR3 is CSARGWRGYNEQFF. The CDR3 DNA sequence: TGCAGTGCTAGAGGATGGCGGGGGTACAATGAGCAGTTCTTC.